This T cell receptor beta chain came from a study of response to subunit inactivated influenza vaccine. General study findings and limits: It was the authors' suggestion that each seasonal influenza vaccination recruits few new T cells.

This clonotype came up a few times. What it recognizes is unknown. TCRdb independently ran MiXCR on the RT-PCR reads; one entry per CDR3 protein. This table holds some 300,000 distinct CDR3 sequences, 20% to 25% found once. V was clipped by 1 base and J by 2 bases, with 12 bases between them. CDR1 is LGHNA and CDR2 is YSLEER in the germline V gene. This CDR3 has 16 amino acids. This TCR was sampled from a man between 50 and 69 years old who received an inactivated influenza vaccine. The material sequenced was PBMCs from blood, taken around 22 months after vaccination. The chain employs TRBV4-3 and TRBJ2-1; weak D call: TRBD2 (5 bases). DNA of the CDR3: TGCGCCAGCAGCCAAGGACTATCCGATGCCTACAATGAGCAGTTCTTC. Its translation: CASSQGLSDAYNEQFF.